This T cell receptor (beta chain) was obtained from a study of shared clonotypes between healthy human individuals. In this sample, this clone turned up once. The antigen remains unidentified. Broader study findings: Rarefaction exposed incomplete sorted-subset sequencing despite large depth. Tissue TCR repertoires likely differ from these blood-only repertoires. Naive subsets tended to show greater estimated richness than memory subsets.

The CDR3 totals 16 residues. The deep-level immunoSEQ assay was used. Data came from immunoSEQ multiplex PCR; TCRdb stores just in-frame clones and leaves some out. The repertoire consists of more than 2,000,000 clones, with just over 90% occurring once and the leading ten covering over 0.12%. Material: naive CD4+ T cells sorted from blood. Subset here: CD45RA+ positively selected. The chain is built from TRBV21-1 and TRBJ1-5; TRBD1 is the table's D call and was not checked against the DNA. TRBV21-1 is described as a pseudogene. The TCR comes from a man younger than 30 in good health. CDR3 in DNA: TGTGCCAGCAGCCCGCAGGGATCTCCCCAAGGTCAGCCCCAGCATTTT. It is translated as CASSPQGSPQGQPQHF.